This T cell receptor beta chain was sequenced in a study of cytomegalovirus exposure and HLA in healthy donors (dated by TCRdb to 2015 to 2018). For the study in its entirety: An earlier analysis of approximately 550 of the donors reported approximately 290 Gb of sequence data and approximately 110 million unique TCR beta sequences from some 180 million T cells. High-throughput TCR immunosequencing, statistical association of individual TCRs with disease status, and machine learning were combined to predict cytomegalovirus infection status. An early release covering 500 to 750 HLA-typed donors comprised about 300 gigabases of sequencing data and approximately 85 million unique TCR sequences. Several DR-DQ haplotypes were handled as single units for association and clustering because linkage in the cohort was strong. In the later analysis, no new phenotypic data were used to find candidate immune exposures; instead, reliance was placed on TCR beta sequences and their occurrence across donors. The T cell repertoires of 670 or so subjects were profiled by immunosequencing and related to cytomegalovirus serostatus. In an earlier analysis of 587 of the donors, high-throughput TCR beta sequencing was used to judge whether each TCR beta V gene segment behaved as functional or pseudogenic. A separate validation cohort of approximately 120 different subjects was used in addition to the approximately 700-subject first cohort. A later genetic analysis used genome-wide SNP genotypes for about 55% of the 666 donors, treating that subset as a discovery cohort. All discovery cohort repertoires had been generated on a single sequencing platform. The number of donors typed differed by locus, with 629-630 for A, B, C, DRB1 and DQB1, 522 for DQA1, approximately 570 for DPA1, and about 450 for DPB1. In a later analysis, previously published TCR beta repertoires from fewer than 750 donors were re-analyzed and high-resolution HLA genotyping was added so that TCR occurrence patterns could be studied. The study aimed to test whether signatures of past pathogen exposure could be identified by cataloging public T cell receptors. The genetic ancestry cluster associated with self-reported Caucasian donors included 81% of the approximately 430 genotyped donors. HLA typing covered class I and class II loci at four-digit resolution. Among roughly 400 genotyped donors of the cohort, an average of approximately 240,000 unique TCR beta nucleotide sequences was sequenced per donor, of which roughly 18% were non-productive. Donor age, sex, ethnicity and CMV serostatus were compiled alongside the repertoire data. The full study reports these points: According to a later analysis, most CMV-associated TCR beta chains appeared to be HLA-restricted, and the HLA associations seemed to be driven largely by CMV exposure. CMV serostatus was the only immune exposure information available for the cohort. Some IMGT-functional V segments, including TRBV6-2 and TRBV6-3, could not be told apart with the 87-base-pair reads, so those segments were excluded. Linkage disequilibrium might explain the correlated functional status among segregating V segments, but an unknown experimental factor could not be excluded. In an earlier analysis of approximately 590 of the donors, most TCR beta V segments appeared in productive rearrangements about 87% or about 30% of the time, broadly matching IMGT annotations. The classifier was reported to diagnose cytomegalovirus status with high specificity and sensitivity in both the original and validation cohorts. According to a later analysis, parvovirus B19, influenza, CMV and Epstein-Barr virus appeared linked to several top co-occurrence clusters. Most TCR sequences were seen in very few donors, while some public TCRs were found in many individuals. Because counts were too low, approximately 15 rarely observed V segments, including chromosome 9 orphons, were excluded from the earlier analysis of 587 of the donors. In vitro tests confirmed that three of the cytomegalovirus-associated TCR beta chains recognize cytomegalovirus antigens. Because some donors lacked HLA typing at each locus, the association tests relied only on the typed subset. A cluster of highly shared sequence variants was judged likely to be a technical artifact of the sequencing pipeline. When HLA alleles, especially DR and DQ, strongly co-occurred, TCR associations were difficult to assign to individual alleles. A later analysis found that HLA-associated TCR beta chains were more clonally expanded and had lower generation probabilities than equally common non-associated chains. Specific HLA alleles were associated with 15,000 to 20,000 TCR beta sequences at a false discovery rate of 0.05 in a later analysis. The presence/absence analyses assumed that sequencing depth was roughly uniform across donors, and that assumption may not be true. Compared with the approximately 600-donor mean, donors in an Asian-associated ancestry cluster had fewer N-insertions in productive TCRs, according to a later genetic analysis. In a later genetic analysis, a missense DCLRE1C variant was associated with V-gene and J-gene trimming of TCR beta chains, and the association was replicated in an independent cohort. The study listed 164 TCR beta chains as associated with cytomegalovirus. A later analysis found that TCR association rates varied across HLA loci, with DRB1 alleles showing the most associated TCRs and HLA-C alleles the fewest. The authors suggested that the approach could potentially be generalized to other disease states and immunological phenotypes. A further reported finding was that TCR beta sequences accurately predicted the HLA-A and HLA-B alleles for most subjects in the first cohort. Only TCR beta chains were sequenced in this cohort, and the absence of alpha or paired-chain data limited detectable features.

A distance of 19 bases separates the germline ends of V and J, which lose 6 bases and 8 bases respectively. The cysteine opens and the phenylalanine closes a CDR3 of 13 amino acids. The read is trimmed to its CDR3 DNA, 39 bases read in frame from base 1. Via the germline V gene, CDR1 is SQVTM and CDR2 ANQGSEA. The cohort consisted of approximately 670 healthy bone marrow donors. At the time of sampling, all cohort members were nominally healthy, though unrecorded immune exposures were likely present. The donor tested CMV seronegative and was one of the 352 seronegative cohort members. Every donor gave a peripheral blood sample, and the peripheral blood mononuclear cells from that sample were used for TCR beta sequencing. Genomic DNA was extracted from the blood cell samples with the Qiagen DNeasy Blood Extraction Kit. The method behind the library was the immunoSEQ multiplex PCR assay. For the multiplex PCR, a mixture combining 60 forward primers for TCR Vbeta segments and 13 reverse primers for TCR Jbeta segments was used. A multiplex PCR assay on genomic DNA amplified the CDR3 region of rearranged TCR beta genes. The amplified TCR beta libraries were sequenced on the Illumina HiSeq System as 87-base-pair reads. The paper's processing steps were these. In a later analysis, some 80 million unique TCR beta chains were counted across the 650 to 700 repertoires, and some 10 million of these chains were shared by at least two donors. To remove PCR and sequencing errors, raw reads were error-corrected and collapsed into unique sequences using a nearest-neighbor algorithm that merged closely related sequences. CDR3 sequences were aligned to IMGT reference sequences to assign V, D and J gene segments. For a sequence to be retained, at least a six-nucleotide match to both a V gene segment and a J gene segment was required. A rearrangement was called productive if the CDR3 had no stop codons and remained in frame with V and J, and every other rearrangement was called non-productive. Following IMGT convention, CDR3 was defined as the stretch from the second conserved V-encoded cysteine up to the conserved J-encoded phenylalanine. The earlier analysis of roughly 590 of the donors excluded sequences that lacked an unambiguous match to a single V gene segment. An earlier analysis of several hundred of the donors called V segments functional above 56.7% productive rearrangements and segregating when the between-donor standard deviation exceeded 5%. A statistical classification framework was developed to diagnose cytomegalovirus status using the catalog of TCR beta chain sequences. A later analysis assigned V and J genes by comparing TCR nucleotide sequences with IMGT/GENE-DB human TR gene sequences. In a later analysis, CDR3 sequences and most-parsimonious VDJ recombination scenarios were assigned using the TCRdist pipeline. A later analysis defined each TCR beta chain by its CDR3 amino acid sequence plus V-gene family, and excluded reads lacking a unique V-gene family. To address suspected cross-contamination and a sequencing artifact, a later analysis removed over 500 highly shared, low-generation-probability nucleotide sequences. In a later analysis, a clonal expansion index was calculated for each public chain from normalized within-repertoire ranks of inferred template counts. Generation probabilities in a later analysis came from a VDJ recombination model fitted to out-of-frame rearrangements, and those results were checked against IGoR. In a later analysis, TCR-TCR, TCR-HLA and TCR-CMV co-occurrence was scored with hypergeometric tests, and a repertoire-size bias correction was applied to TCR pairs. In a later analysis, false discovery rates were estimated by permuting HLA or CMV assignments 20 times. In a later analysis, co-occurring TCRs were grouped using DBSCAN, with TCRdist sequence similarity added in when clustering inside HLA-allele-positive subsets. For co-occurrence clustering, repertoires with fewer than 30,000 or more than 120,000 public chains were excluded, along with roughly 5 repertoires with anomalous nucleotide sharing. This is the immuneACCESS table as TCRdb keeps it, with only in-frame sequences that have V and J called. A part of the clones is gone; compared with another copy, unresolved V genes explain less than half, and the rest is unexplained. V, J and clone size derive from that table, while D and trimming were established from the DNA sequence. Counted in this sample were 150,000 to 200,000 clones; about 80% of them appeared once. The ten largest account for about 2.2% of the sample.

Of note for this clone: Its antigen has not been determined. Within one base of it there is no much larger clone, and no base qualities were kept.

The rearrangement combines TRBV29-1 with TRBJ1-2, with the D segment identity uncertain. Sequenced material: PBMCs. The receptor's source is a woman aged 50 to 60 in good health and CMV-seronegative. CDR3 reads: CSVREPGLGGYTF. At the DNA level, the sequence is TGCAGCGTGCGGGAGCCGGGGTTGGGGGGCTACACCTTC.